The source of this T cell receptor (beta chain) is a study of identical twins. Germline assignment: CDR1 DFQATT and CDR2 SNEGSKA (reference sequence). V shed 3 bases, J shed 2 bases, and the junction held 4 bases outside the gene matches. This CDR3 spans 15 amino acids. Whole-study findings and limits: Out-of-frame TCR alpha sharing observed in monozygotic twins exceeded model estimates.

Worth noting for this clonotype: Antigen: not known.

TCRdb re-called the 5' RACE reads through MiXCR, storing one row per CDR3 protein. The sample yields over 600,000 distinct CDR3 sequences, 21% seen once. These records were also assigned to another study, of T cells expressing NK-cell markers. That source adds: The TCR beta repertoires were obtained from sorted CD3+CD56+NKG2C+, CD3+CD56+NKG2C- and CD3+CD56-NKG2C+ T cells.

This chain joins TRBV20-1 and TRBJ2-1, with TRBD2 matching 10 bases. The material sequenced was PBMCs. The receptor's source is a woman under 30 in good health. The CDR3 region has the DNA TGCAGTGCTAGCCGGCTAGCGGGGGCCTACAATGAGCAGTTCTTC. Amino acids: CSASRLAGAYNEQFF.